The 10 T cell receptor beta chains below all came from one sample that was sequenced in a study of control samples from healthy donors and cancer patients. Sequenced by immunoSEQ multiplex PCR; TCRdb stores in-frame clones only, minus some. Seen here are about 160,000 clones, about 90% observed once, and the top ten hold 12%. What was sequenced was blood. The receptors originated from a man aged 25-40 years in good health.

The V call is TRBV7-2, the J call TRBJ2-3; the D call may be TRBD1 or TRBD2 (5 bases each). CDR1 and CDR2 from the germline V gene are SGHTA and FQGNSA. The CDR3 has 16 amino acids. The V and J ends lost 1 base and 6 bases respectively, with 17 bases between them. The CDR3 reads CASSLVETRGVDTQYF. CDR3 coding DNA: TGTGCCAGCAGCTTAGTCGAGACGCGAGGGGTGGATACGCAGTATTTT.

The CDR3 region has the DNA TGTGCCAGCAGCCGGACAGGGCGTGAAAACATTCAGTACTTC. This translates into CASSRTGRENIQYF. The rearrangement links TRBV5-6 to TRBJ2-4, with 8 bases identical to TRBD1. This CDR3 has 14 residues. Germline lookup yields CDR1 SGHDT and CDR2 YYEEEE. After removal of 4 bases from V and 5 bases from J, the junction contained 5 bases not matched to a gene.

This sequence joins TRBV7-2 and TRBJ2-3; perhaps TRBD2 as D (8 bases). The CDR3 totals 17 residues. Per the germline V gene, CDR1 is SGHTA and CDR2 is FQGNSA. Trimming took 5 bases from V and 2 from J, leaving 20 bases between them. The CDR3 region is CASSRMGQRGYTDTQYF. In DNA, the CDR3 is TGTGCCAGCAGCCGTATGGGACAGCGGGGGTACACAGATACGCAGTATTTT.

The chain uses TRBV11-2 and TRBJ2-5; possible D gene TRBD2, 6 bases. CDR1 is SGHAT and CDR2 is FQNNGV in the germline V gene. The V end was cut by 1 base, the J end by 4 bases, with 25 bases between. The CDR3 runs to 19 residues. CDR3 coding DNA: TGTGCCAGCAGCTTAGGACGACGGGGGATCAGGGAATCAAGAGAGACCCAGTACTTC. Amino acid sequence: CASSLGRRGIRESRETQYF.

The genes are TRBV15 and TRBJ1-4; tentatively, D is TRBD1 (5 bases). There are 19 residues in the CDR3. V dropped 2 bases and J dropped 6 bases, with 25 bases sitting between them. Germline CDR1 and CDR2: LNHNV and YYDKDF (reference sequence). The CDR3 nucleotides read TGTGCCACCAGCAGACCGGCGCCAAACATAAGGGGAAATGATGAAAAACTGTTTTTT. It is translated as CATSRPAPNIRGNDEKLFF.

The chain uses TRBV12-3 or TRBV12-4 and TRBJ2-3; D ambiguous. The V end was cut by 5 bases, the J end by 4 bases, with 7 bases between. The CDR3 totals 12 residues. CDR3 sequence (DNA): TGTGCCAGCAGTCATCCTTCAGATACGCAGTATTTT. Its translation: CASSHPSDTQYF.

This clone was counted a few times. The junction departs from germline at one end; a sequencing error may be responsible. This chain links TRBV10-3 with TRBJ2-2; 7 positions match TRBD2. This CDR3 has 14 amino acids. Germline lookup yields CDR1 ENHRY and CDR2 SYGVKD. In DNA form, the CDR3 reads TGTGCCATCACTGAGAGCGGGGACACCGGGGAGCTGTTTTTT. This translates into CAITESGDTGELFF.

The CDR3 loop is CASSLSGSTDTQYF. The CDR3 coding sequence is TGTGCCAGCAGCTTAAGTGGGTCCACAGATACGCAGTATTTT. J is TRBJ2-3 and V is TRBV7-3; D remains unclear. Between the trimmed V and J ends, which lost 1 base and 2 bases, there was a span of 7 bases. The CDR3 has 14 residues. Germline V gives CDR1 SGHTA, CDR2 FQGTGA.

The V and J genes are TRBV27 and TRBJ2-7; 9 nucleotides agree with TRBD2. Losses at the gene ends were 3 bases for V and 0 bases for J; bases not matched to a gene: 3. CDR1 MNHEY and CDR2 SMNVEV come from the germline V gene (reference sequence). This CDR3 contains 15 residues. Written as DNA, the CDR3 is TGTGCCAGCAGTTTTAGCGGGGGAAGCTCCTACGAGCAGTACTTC. Translating it yields CASSFSGGSSYEQYF.

The rearrangement uses TRBV20-1 and TRBJ2-7; TRBD2 matches 7 bases. Germline CDR1 DFQATT, CDR2 SNEGSKA (reference sequence). V dropped 5 bases and J dropped 12; count of bases not matched to a gene: 10. The CDR3 has 11 amino acids. CDR3 amino acids: CSARGRDRRYF. The CDR3 DNA sequence: TGCAGTGCTCGGGGGAGGGATCGGAGGTACTTC.